A single sample gave rise to the 31 T cell receptor beta chains below, sequenced in a study of blood T cell repertoires in COVID-19. Generated by immunoSEQ multiplex PCR, the TCRdb table keeps only in-frame clones and is missing some. Here the sample spans roughly 350,000 clones, roughly 90% being singletons. The sequenced sample was PBMCs or T cells enriched from blood (not recorded which). These TCRs come from a woman in her twenties or thirties who had recovered from COVID-19.

This chain uses TRBV29-1 with TRBJ1-5, with 9 nucleotides matching TRBD1. Germline CDR1 reads SQVTM; CDR2 reads ANQGSEA. Trimming took 6 bases from V and 6 from J; bases not matched to a gene: 9. CDR3 length equals 14 residues. The DNA for the CDR3 is TGCAGCGTAGCGGACAGGGGTTCAAGTCAGCCCCAGCATTTT. As protein: CSVADRGSSQPQHF.

This chain joins TRBV2 and TRBJ2-7; D is ambiguous. Between the trimmed V and J ends, which lost 2 bases and 0 bases, there was a span of 11 bases. Germline lookup yields CDR1 SNHLY and CDR2 FYNNEI. The CDR3 has 15 residues. The CDR3 DNA sequence: TGTGCCAGCAGTGAAAGTTTGTCTATCTCCTACGAGCAGTACTTC. This codes for CASSESLSISYEQYF.

The rearrangement uses TRBV5-4 and TRBJ2-3; no firm D call. Germline CDR1 SGHNT, CDR2 YYREEE (reference sequence). V dropped 4 bases and J dropped 0 bases, with 9 bases sitting between them. The CDR3 loop spans 14 amino acids. The CDR3 nucleotides read TGTGCCAGCAGCCGTCCCCAGAGCACAGATACGCAGTATTTT. This encodes CASSRPQSTDTQYF.

The chain couples TRBV3-1 (or the pseudogene TRBV3-2) to TRBJ1-3, with TRBD1 matching over 7 bases. The CDR3 sequence is 15 residues long. Germline values: CDR1 LGHDT, CDR2 YNNKEL (reference sequence). V lost 7 bases to trimming and J lost 2 bases; unmatched junction nucleotides: 8. The CDR3 coding sequence is TGTGCCAGCACCTGGGCGACAGGGCCTGGAAACACCATATATTTT. This gives the protein CASTWATGPGNTIYF.

The genes are TRBV6-2 or TRBV6-3 and TRBJ2-3, with TRBD1 matching over 11 bases. The J segment lost 6 bases and the V segment lost 4 bases, leaving 12 bases of the junction unmatched. The CDR3 is 17 amino acids. Germline CDR1 is MNHEY and CDR2 is SVGEGT. This chain's CDR3 is CASSSHPGQGALDTQYF. DNA for the CDR3: TGTGCCAGCAGTTCCCACCCCGGACAGGGGGCGCTGGATACGCAGTATTTT.

This chain links TRBV6-5 with TRBJ2-3; the match to TRBD2 covers 7 bases. The V segment lost 3 bases and the J segment 4 bases; nucleotides outside the gene matches: 4. This CDR3 comprises 14 residues. CDR1 and CDR2 (germline): MNHEY, SVGAGI. This chain's CDR3 is CASSYEGLSDTQYF. The CDR3 nucleotides read TGTGCCAGCAGTTATGAGGGACTATCAGATACGCAGTATTTT.

The rearrangement joins TRBV7-3 to TRBJ2-1; 7 bases map to TRBD1. V lost 5 bases and J lost 4; bases outside the gene matches: 8. This CDR3 comprises 15 residues. Germline V CDR1 and CDR2: SGHTA, FQGTGA. The DNA for the CDR3 is TGTGCCAGCAGCCCTCGGGACAGCGAGTACAATGAGCAGTTCTTC. Translating gives CASSPRDSEYNEQFF.

V and J are TRBV6-5 and TRBJ2-2, with D possibly TRBD1 on 6 matching bases. The ends were cut back, 3 bases at V and 4 bases at J, with 12 bases in the middle. Germline V gene lookup returns CDR1 MNHEY and CDR2 SVGAGI. The CDR3 covers 15 residues. The chain's CDR3 is CASSYGGVSTGELFF. The CDR3 DNA follows: TGTGCCAGCAGTTATGGGGGCGTGTCCACCGGGGAGCTGTTTTTT.

V usage is TRBV6-5 and J usage is TRBJ1-1; no clear D gene. V lost 7 bases to trimming and J lost 1 base, with 10 bases between them. The CDR3 runs to 13 residues. Per germline, CDR1 MNHEY and CDR2 SVGAGI. The CDR3 DNA reads as TGTGCCAGCACTTTCCAGCGGAACACTGAAGCTTTCTTT. Its translation is CASTFQRNTEAFF.

The gene calls are TRBV5-1 and TRBJ1-1; possibly TRBD1 for D (6 bases). Germline CDR1 SGHRS, CDR2 YFSETQ. The CDR3 extends over 14 amino acids. V was pared by 4 bases and J by 6 bases, with 16 bases between. The CDR3, as DNA: TGCGCCAGCAGCGCAACAGGGAGCGCCCCTGAAGCTTTCTTT. Residues: CASSATGSAPEAFF. The whole variable domain, remainder taken from reference TRBV5-1 and TRBJ1-1, is KAGVTQTPRYLIKTRGQQVTLSCSPISGHRSVSWYQQTPGQGLQFLFEYFSETQRNKGNFPGRFSGRQFSNSRSEMNVSTLELGDSALYLCASSATGSAPEAFFGQGTRLTVV.

The chain is built from TRBV3-1 (or the pseudogene TRBV3-2) and TRBJ1-1; D may be TRBD1 (6 bases). Germline V gene lookup returns CDR1 LGHDT and CDR2 YNNKEL (reference sequence). V was pared by 4 bases and J by 5 bases, with 8 bases between. This CDR3 spans 12 amino acids. The CDR3 sequence is CASSLGQTEAFF. The DNA of the CDR3 is TGTGCCAGCAGCCTAGGACAGACTGAAGCTTTCTTT.

This clone was recorded only once. V and J are TRBV10-1 and TRBJ1-1; D unresolved. Per germline, CDR1 WNHNN and CDR2 SYGVQD (reference sequence). The CDR3 consists of 14 residues. V lost 6 bases and J lost 5, with 16 bases in between. The CDR3 loop reads CASRVRVSDTEAFF. DNA for the CDR3: TGCGCCAGCAGGGTTCGGGTAAGTGATACTGAAGCTTTCTTT.

This clone was recorded a few times. The chain uses TRBV5-1 and TRBJ2-5; TRBD2 might be the D (5 bases). Between the trimmed V and J ends, which lost 3 bases and 0 bases, there was a span of 6 bases. The CDR3 has 13 amino acids. CDR1 and CDR2 from the germline V gene are SGHRS and YFSETQ. CDR3 region: CASSSGDQETQYF. The CDR3 DNA reads as TGCGCCAGCAGCTCCGGGGACCAAGAGACCCAGTACTTC.

A few counts support this clone. The rearrangement links TRBV2 to TRBJ1-2; TRBD1 matches at 8 bases. This CDR3 contains 14 residues. Trimming at V came to 2 bases and at J to 4 bases, leaving 3 bases not matched to a gene. Per the germline V gene, CDR1 is SNHLY and CDR2 is FYNNEI. The CDR3 is CASSERTGIYGYTF. The CDR3 DNA reads as TGTGCCAGCAGTGAACGGACAGGGATCTATGGCTACACCTTC.

V usage is TRBV15 and J usage is TRBJ2-2, with D unresolved. The CDR3 covers 14 residues. CDR1 is LNHNV, CDR2 YYDKDF, per germline (reference sequence). Trimming removed 5 bases from V and 1 base from J, with 8 bases in between. The CDR3 loop is CATSPSGNTGELFF. The CDR3 region has the DNA TGTGCCACCAGCCCATCCGGGAACACCGGGGAGCTGTTTTTT.

The chain carries TRBV7-9 and TRBJ1-1; tentative D call: TRBD1 (6 bases). V gave up 5 bases and J gave up 1 base, with 14 bases separating them. Germline CDR1 SEHNR, CDR2 FQNEAQ (reference sequence). There are 15 residues in the CDR3. CDR3: CASSDRGQTNTEAFF. As DNA, the CDR3 is TGTGCCAGCAGCGACAGAGGACAGACGAACACTGAAGCTTTCTTT.

This chain uses TRBV6-2 or TRBV6-3 with TRBJ2-2, with 7 bases identical to TRBD2. The CDR3 loop spans 16 amino acids. The germline CDR1 and CDR2 sequences are MNHEY and SVGEGT. The junction had 11 bases not matched to a gene; V was cut back by 5 bases and J by 5 bases. CDR3 residues: CASSQRGVGETGELFF. The CDR3 bases are TGTGCCAGCAGTCAACGGGGGGTCGGGGAGACCGGGGAGCTGTTTTTT.

The chain links TRBV9 to TRBJ2-2; possibly TRBD1 for D (6 bases). Trimming left V 0 bases short and J 4 bases short, with 10 bases between. CDR3 length: 15 amino acids. The germline CDR1 and CDR2 sequences are SGDLS and YYNGEE. CDR3 sequence reads: CASSVGAGVTGELFF. The CDR3 coding sequence is TGTGCCAGCAGCGTAGGGGCAGGGGTCACCGGGGAGCTGTTTTTT.

CDR3 bases: TGTGCCAGCAGTGAACTAGGGCGACAGGAAAATGAAAAACTGTTTTTT. It translates to CASSELGRQENEKLFF. The V gene is TRBV25-1, the J gene TRBJ1-4, with D possibly being TRBD1 (6 bases). This CDR3 contains 16 residues. Between the trimmed V and J ends, which lost 2 bases and 5 bases, there was a span of 15 bases. Germline CDR1 is MGHDK and CDR2 is SYGVNS.

The chain carries TRBV29-1 and TRBJ2-1, with D perhaps TRBD2 (5 bases). CDR3 size: 14 residues. The germline V gene encodes CDR1 SQVTM and CDR2 ANQGSEA. The V end was cut by 4 bases, the J end by 7 bases, with 17 bases between. For the CDR3, the DNA is TGCAGCGTTGCAAAATACGTGAGGGAGAATGAGCAGTTCTTC. The encoded protein is CSVAKYVRENEQFF.

The J gene is TRBJ1-1, the V gene TRBV4-1, with 9 bases that match TRBD1. Germline V gene data show CDR1 as MGHRA and CDR2 as YSYEKL. J was trimmed by 10 bases and V by 2 bases; bases with no gene match: 11. This CDR3 comprises 15 residues. The CDR3 sequence is CASSQPGQGDFGAFF. CDR3 DNA sequence: TGCGCCAGCAGCCAACCGGGACAGGGAGATTTTGGAGCTTTCTTT.

The V and J genes are TRBV9 and TRBJ1-3; a possible D gene is TRBD1 (6 bases). The CDR3 is 15 amino acids. The germline V and J ends were trimmed by 4 bases and 4 bases, with 15 bases remaining between them. Germline V gives CDR1 SGDLS, CDR2 YYNGEE. The CDR3 nucleotides are TGTGCCAGCAGCACCCTAGGGGGGGGAGGAAACACCATATATTTT. This translates into CASSTLGGGGNTIYF.

V usage is TRBV3-1 (or the pseudogene TRBV3-2) and J usage is TRBJ2-2, with 7 bases fitting TRBD1. This CDR3 spans 13 amino acids. With 4 bases clipped from V and 6 bases from J, the junction kept 2 bases outside the gene matches. Per germline, CDR1 LGHDT and CDR2 YNNKEL (reference sequence). This CDR3 is CASSPGQPGELFF. DNA of the CDR3: TGTGCCAGCAGCCCGGGACAGCCCGGGGAGCTGTTTTTT.

This chain connects TRBV7-6 to TRBJ2-1; 8 nucleotides line up with TRBD2. Germline CDR1 is SGHVS and CDR2 is FNYEAQ. The J segment lost 1 base and the V segment lost 5 bases, leaving 4 bases of the junction unmatched. The CDR3 extends over 15 amino acids. The DNA of the CDR3 is TGTGCCAGCAGCCGGACTAGCCGATCCTACAATGAGCAGTTCTTC. It encodes CASSRTSRSYNEQFF. The whole variable domain, remainder taken from reference TRBV7-6 and TRBJ2-1, is GAGVSQSPRYKVTKRGQDVALRCDPISGHVSLYWYRQALGQGPEFLTYFNYEAQQDKSGLPNDRFSAERPEGSISTLTIQRTEQRDSAMYRCASSRTSRSYNEQFFGPGTRLTVL.

The V gene is TRBV5-1, the J gene TRBJ2-4; D remains unclear. The CDR3 length is 14 residues. Germline V gives CDR1 SGHRS, CDR2 YFSETQ. Between the trimmed V and J ends, which lost 0 bases and 7 bases, there was a span of 11 bases. CDR3 region: CASSLGADWNIQYF. In nucleotides, the CDR3 is TGCGCCAGCAGCTTGGGGGCAGATTGGAACATTCAGTACTTC.

This chain joins TRBV7-2 and TRBJ1-1; D gene uncertain. Trimming stripped 5 bases from V and 3 bases from J, with 16 bases between. This CDR3 comprises 15 residues. CDR1 SGHTA and CDR2 FQGNSA come from the germline V gene. The CDR3 loop reads CASSPSVGWHTEAFF. CDR3 DNA: TGTGCCAGCAGCCCGAGCGTCGGTTGGCACACTGAAGCTTTCTTT.

The chain is built from TRBV6-5 and TRBJ2-7; tentatively, D is TRBD1 (7 bases). CDR3 length equals 14 residues. Looked up from germline, CDR1 is MNHEY and CDR2 is SVGAGI. Trimming pared 7 bases from V and 2 bases from J, leaving 15 bases between. The CDR3 here is CASTARGATYEQYF. The CDR3 nucleotides are TGTGCCAGCACCGCCAGGGGGGCGACCTACGAGCAGTACTTC.

The chain links TRBV11-3 to TRBJ2-2, with 7 bases identical to TRBD2. The CDR3 is 16 amino acids. The J segment lost 6 bases and the V segment lost 1 base, leaving 8 bases of the junction unmatched. Germline lookup yields CDR1 SGHNT and CDR2 YENEEA. The CDR3 loop is CASSLGGGRGAGELFF. As DNA, the CDR3 is TGTGCCAGCAGCTTAGGCGGCGGGAGAGGGGCCGGGGAGCTGTTTTTT.

The chain couples TRBV12-5 to TRBJ2-7; 10 bases map to TRBD1. V trimming: 6 bases; J trimming: 2 bases; junction bases outside the gene matches: 10. Germline loops: CDR1 LGHNT, CDR2 FRNRAP. The length of the CDR3 is 16 residues. CDR3 DNA sequence: TGTGCTAGTGGCCGACAGGGGGCAGGCCTTACCTACGAGCAGTACTTC. Protein: CASGRQGAGLTYEQYF.

This clone was observed a single time. J is TRBJ1-3 and V is TRBV21-1; TRBD1 is the table's D call and was not checked against the DNA. TRBV21-1 is classified as a pseudogene. The CDR3 consists of 15 residues. The CDR3 nucleotides read TGTGCCAGCAGCAACGACAGAAACTCTGGAAACACCATATATTTT. Its protein product is CASSNDRNSGNTIYF.

V is TRBV7-9 and J is TRBJ2-5; D is uncertain. This CDR3 is 14 amino acids long. Germline CDR1 SEHNR, CDR2 FQNEAQ (reference sequence). Trimming shortened V by 5 bases and J by 7 bases, and 17 bases separated the two germline ends. For the CDR3, the DNA is TGTGCCAGCAGCGACGCTGTAGCTTTTGGGACCCAGTACTTC. This sequence encodes CASSDAVAFGTQYF.